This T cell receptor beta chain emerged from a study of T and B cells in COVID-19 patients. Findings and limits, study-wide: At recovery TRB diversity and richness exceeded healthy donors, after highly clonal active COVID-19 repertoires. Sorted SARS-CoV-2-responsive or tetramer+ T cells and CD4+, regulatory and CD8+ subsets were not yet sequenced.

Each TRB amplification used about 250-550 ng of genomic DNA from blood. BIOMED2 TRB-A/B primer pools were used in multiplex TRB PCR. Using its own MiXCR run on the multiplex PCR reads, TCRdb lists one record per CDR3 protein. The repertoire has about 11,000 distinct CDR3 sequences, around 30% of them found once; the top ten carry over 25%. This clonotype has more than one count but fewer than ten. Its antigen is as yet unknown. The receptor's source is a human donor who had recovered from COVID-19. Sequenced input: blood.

This CDR3 is CATSEMGILTQYF. The CDR3 DNA sequence: TGTGCCACCAGTGAAATGGGGATCCTAACGCAGTATTTT. The chain has TRBV24-1 and TRBJ2-3; D remains ambiguous. The CDR3 spans 13 residues. Germline V gives CDR1 KGHDR, CDR2 SFDVKD. V shed 4 bases and J shed 9 bases, with 13 bases lying between them.